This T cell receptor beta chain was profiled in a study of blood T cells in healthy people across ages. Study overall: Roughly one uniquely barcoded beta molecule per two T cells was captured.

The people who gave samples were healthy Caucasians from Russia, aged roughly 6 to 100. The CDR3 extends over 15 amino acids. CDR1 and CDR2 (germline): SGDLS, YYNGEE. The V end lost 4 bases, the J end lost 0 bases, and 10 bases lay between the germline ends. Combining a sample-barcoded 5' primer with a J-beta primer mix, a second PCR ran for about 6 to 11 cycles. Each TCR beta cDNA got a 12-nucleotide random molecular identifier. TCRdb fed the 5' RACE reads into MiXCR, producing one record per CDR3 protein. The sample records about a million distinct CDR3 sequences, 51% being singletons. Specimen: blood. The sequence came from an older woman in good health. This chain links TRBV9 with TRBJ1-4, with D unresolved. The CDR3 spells CASSPWAATNEKLFF. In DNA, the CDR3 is TGTGCCAGCAGCCCGTGGGCTGCAACTAATGAAAAACTGTTTTTT.